What follows are 26 T cell receptor beta chains derived from one specimen sequenced in a study of blood T cell repertoires in COVID-19. Clones were read by immunoSEQ multiplex PCR, and TCRdb kept only the in-frame ones, dropping some. Among around 100,000 clones listed, around 84% were seen once. Sequencing input: peripheral blood. Receptor source: a human donor in a cohort sampled during active COVID-19.

The table lists this clone with a few counts. The rearrangement uses TRBV5-1 and TRBJ2-7; 7 nucleotides agree with TRBD1. Germline values: CDR1 SGHRS, CDR2 YFSETQ. V was pared by 4 bases and J by 0 bases, with 7 bases of the junction left unmatched. The CDR3 loop spans 15 amino acids. CDR3 bases: TGCGCCAGCAGCCTGGGACAGACCACCTCCTACGAGCAGTACTTC. Its translation is CASSLGQTTSYEQYF.

The rearrangement joins TRBV5-1 to TRBJ2-2; 12 nucleotides line up with TRBD2. Germline lookup yields CDR1 SGHRS and CDR2 YFSETQ. Trimming at V came to 5 bases and at J to 0 bases, leaving 5 bases not matched to a gene. The CDR3 extends over 17 amino acids. This CDR3 is CASRDRTSGANTGELFF. The CDR3 coding sequence is TGCGCCAGCAGGGATAGGACTAGCGGGGCGAACACCGGGGAGCTGTTTTTT.

The chain joins TRBV5-1 to TRBJ2-1; TRBD1 matches 7 bases. From germline, CDR1 is SGHRS and CDR2 YFSETQ. V lost 4 bases to trimming and J lost 9 bases; unmatched junction nucleotides: 7. This CDR3 has 13 residues. CDR3 in amino acids: CASSGDRRSEQFF. The CDR3, as DNA: TGCGCCAGCAGCGGGGACAGAAGGAGTGAGCAGTTCTTC.

This clone was seen repeatedly, ten times or more. V gene TRBV4-2 combines with J gene TRBJ1-6, with D uncertain. V lost 0 bases and J 9 bases, leaving 6 bases between the germline ends. This CDR3 contains 13 residues. Germline-derived CDR1 and CDR2 are LGHNA and YNFKEQ. CDR3 sequence (DNA): TGTGCCAGCAGCCAAGAGGAGGGTTCACCCCTCCACTTT. As protein: CASSQEEGSPLHF.

This clone was observed a handful of times. J is TRBJ1-2 and V is TRBV18; D is perhaps TRBD1 (5 bases). V was shortened by 0 bases and J by 8 bases, with 13 bases between the two germline ends. Germline V gene sequence: CDR1 KGHSH, CDR2 LQKENI. The CDR3 length is 14 residues. CDR3 sequence: CASSPPSGREGYTF. The CDR3 DNA is TGTGCCAGCTCACCACCGTCAGGGCGCGAGGGCTACACCTTC.

The chain couples TRBV5-5 to TRBJ2-5; D is perhaps TRBD1 (6 bases). V was clipped by 7 bases and J by 3 bases, with 13 bases between them. Germline-derived CDR1 and CDR2 are SGHKS and YYEKEE (reference sequence). The CDR3 is 13 amino acids. The CDR3 coding sequence is TGTGCCAGCGCCCCAGGGGCGAAAGAGACCCAGTACTTC. Protein product: CASAPGAKETQYF.

CDR3 residues: CASSSDDRGPTEAFF. CDR3 coding DNA: TGTGCCAGCAGTTCGGACGACAGGGGGCCCACTGAAGCTTTCTTT. The genes are TRBV6-5 and TRBJ1-1; 10 nucleotides line up with TRBD1. Losses at the gene ends were 4 bases for V and 4 bases for J; bases not matched to a gene: 6. This CDR3 spans 15 amino acids. CDR1 and CDR2 from the germline V gene are MNHEY and SVGAGI.

This clone showed up just a few times. The chain employs TRBV2 and TRBJ1-1, with D unresolved. CDR1 and CDR2 (germline): SNHLY, FYNNEI. The CDR3 runs to 15 residues. V lost 5 bases to trimming and J lost 4 bases, with 17 bases between them. CDR3 DNA sequence: TGTGCCAGCAGTTCATATGACCCCGGGTCCACTGAAGCTTTCTTT. Translation: CASSSYDPGSTEAFF. Complete variable domain (other parts from reference TRBV2 and TRBJ1-1): EPEVTQTPSHQVTQMGQEVILRCVPISNHLYFYWYRQILGQKVEFLVSFYNNEISEKSEIFDDQFSVERPDGSNFTLKIRSTKLEDSAMYFCASSSYDPGSTEAFFGQGTRLTVV.

The rearrangement links TRBV19 to TRBJ1-1; a weak D match, TRBD1 (6 bases). The CDR3 length is 16 residues. Germline CDR1 and CDR2: LNHDA and SQIVND (reference sequence). Trimming removed 6 bases at V and 5 bases at J, with 22 bases between. CDR3 protein: CASRLSYGGAGTEAFF. The DNA for the CDR3 is TGTGCCAGTAGATTGTCGTATGGGGGGGCAGGAACTGAAGCTTTCTTT. The full variable domain, completed using reference TRBV19 and TRBJ1-1, is DGGITQSPKYLFRKEGQNVTLSCEQNLNHDAMYWYRQDPGQGLRLIYYSQIVNDFQKGDIAEGYSVSREKKESFPLTVTSAQKNPTAFYLCASRLSYGGAGTEAFFGQGTRLTVV.

This clone was seen only once. The rearrangement joins TRBV10-1 to TRBJ1-4, with 7 bases that match TRBD1. Germline values: CDR1 WNHNN, CDR2 SYGVQD (reference sequence). Unmatched junction bases numbered 9, after V lost 0 bases and J lost 5 bases. The CDR3 consists of 17 residues. Here the CDR3 DNA reads TGCGCCAGCAGTGAGTCCCGGGACAGCGAACCCAATGAAAAACTGTTTTTT. Translating gives CASSESRDSEPNEKLFF.

Only a few counts were recorded for this clone. The V gene is TRBV18, the J gene TRBJ1-6, with 10 bases fitting TRBD1. Germline V gives CDR1 KGHSH, CDR2 LQKENI. V shed 2 bases and J 9 bases; nucleotides not matched to a gene: 7. The CDR3 runs 16 residues. The CDR3 is CASSPGRTGGLSPLHF. CDR3 coding DNA: TGTGCCAGCTCACCAGGGCGGACAGGGGGACTTTCACCCCTCCACTTT. Full variable domain (missing parts from reference TRBV18 and TRBJ1-6): NAGVMQNPRHLVRRRGQEARLRCSPMKGHSHVYWYRQLPEEGLKFMVYLQKENIIDESGMPKERFSAEFPKEGPSILRIQQVVRGDSAAYFCASSPGRTGGLSPLHFGNGTRLTVT.

The rearrangement uses TRBV19 and TRBJ1-2; TRBD1 agrees at 9 bases. Looked up from germline, CDR1 is LNHDA and CDR2 is SQIVND (reference sequence). J gave up 3 bases and V 4 bases, and 9 bases lay outside the gene matches. This CDR3 region has 16 residues. The CDR3 DNA sequence: TGTGCCAGTAGTACTCCGGGACAGGGATGGGACTATGGCTACACCTTC. Translation gives CASSTPGQGWDYGYTF.

The chain recombines TRBV7-3 with TRBJ2-2; weak D call: TRBD2 (6 bases). V was shortened by 6 bases and J by 1 base, with 9 bases between the two germline ends. The CDR3 is made up of 14 amino acids. CDR1 and CDR2 from the germline V gene are SGHTA and FQGTGA. CDR3 DNA: TGTGCCAGCAGTGGAGGGGTGAACACCGGGGAGCTGTTTTTT. Protein: CASSGGVNTGELFF.

V is TRBV5-5 and J is TRBJ1-1, with unresolved D. In germline, CDR1 is SGHKS, CDR2 YYEKEE (reference sequence). This CDR3 has 13 amino acids. Trimming removed 2 bases from V and 3 bases from J, with 8 bases in between. CDR3 sequence: CASSFSSDTEAFF. The CDR3 DNA is TGTGCCAGCAGCTTTTCTTCGGACACTGAAGCTTTCTTT.

V is TRBV3-1 (or the pseudogene TRBV3-2) and J is TRBJ2-5; D call uncertain. The ends were cut back, 1 base at V and 6 bases at J, with 3 bases in the middle. Germline V CDR1 and CDR2: LGHDT, YNNKEL (reference sequence). This CDR3 comprises 11 residues. CDR3 residues: CASSQAQTQYF. The CDR3 nucleotides are TGTGCCAGCAGCCAAGCTCAGACCCAGTACTTC.

The chain uses TRBV3-1 (or the pseudogene TRBV3-2) and TRBJ2-7; D possibly corresponds to TRBD1 (5 bases). The CDR3 has 12 residues. Per germline, CDR1 LGHDT and CDR2 YNNKEL (reference sequence). V was shortened by 3 bases and J by 3 bases, with 6 bases between the two germline ends. CDR3 nucleotides: TGTGCCAGCAGCCACCAGGGCTACGAGCAGTACTTC. Its translation is CASSHQGYEQYF.

J is TRBJ2-7 and V is TRBV29-1; the match to TRBD1 covers 7 bases. This CDR3 region has 15 residues. Germline CDR1 SQVTM, CDR2 ANQGSEA. With V trimmed by 7 bases and J by 2 bases, 14 bases remained unmatched. DNA for the CDR3: TGCAGCGCTCAAAAACCGGGACAGAGGACCTACGAGCAGTACTTC. It specifies CSAQKPGQRTYEQYF.

The chain links TRBV12-5 to TRBJ2-7; TRBD1 might be the D (6 bases). The ends were cut back, 2 bases at V and 0 bases at J, with 14 bases in the middle. CDR1 and CDR2 (germline): LGHNT, FRNRAP. CDR3 length: 16 residues. The CDR3 spells CASGLFSGGGSYEQYF. CDR3 sequence (DNA): TGTGCTAGTGGTTTGTTTAGTGGGGGCGGCTCCTACGAGCAGTACTTC.

The table lists this clone with a few counts. The sample carries other DNA sequences with the same CDR3. The J gene is TRBJ1-2, the V gene TRBV9; 10 bases are shared with TRBD1. The CDR3 runs to 13 residues. With 4 bases clipped from V and 8 bases from J, the junction kept 5 bases outside the gene matches. CDR1 is SGDLS and CDR2 is YYNGEE in the germline V gene. The CDR3 DNA sequence: TGTGCCAGCAGCCCTGGACAGGGGGACGGCTACACCTTC. Its translation: CASSPGQGDGYTF.

The chain is built from TRBV2 and TRBJ2-3; no firm D call. The germline CDR1 and CDR2 sequences are SNHLY and FYNNEI. The CDR3 loop spans 16 amino acids. Trimming stripped 4 bases from V and 3 bases from J, with 17 bases between. CDR3 DNA: TGTGCCAGCAGTGTTGGGCAGGCCGGAAGGACAGATACGCAGTATTTT. Translation: CASSVGQAGRTDTQYF.

Comments on this clone: The germline gene is not matched at one end of the junction; a read error may be the cause. The V gene is TRBV7-7, the J gene TRBJ2-3; 8 bases match TRBD2. Germline CDR1 is SSHAT and CDR2 is FNYEAQ (reference sequence). The CDR3 contains 13 residues. The CDR3 nucleotides read TGTGCTAGCAGTATCGGGGGGGGAGATACGCAGTATTTT. It translates to CASSIGGGDTQYF.

In regard to this clone: The identical CDR3 is also encoded by other nucleotide sequences in the sample. The chain employs TRBV9 and TRBJ1-1, with D hard to call. The germline V gene encodes CDR1 SGDLS and CDR2 YYNGEE. The ends were cut back, 0 bases at V and 3 bases at J, with 12 bases in the middle. This CDR3 comprises 15 residues. For the CDR3, the DNA is TGTGCCAGCAGCGTAGGGGAAAAGAGGGACACTGAAGCTTTCTTT. As protein: CASSVGEKRDTEAFF.

This clone has a count of ten or more. V usage is TRBV6-5 and J usage is TRBJ2-2; D remains unclear. The CDR3 is 16 amino acids. V shed 0 bases and J shed 1 base, with 9 bases lying between them. Germline V lookup: CDR1 MNHEY, CDR2 SVGAGI. The CDR3 region is CASSYSIRLNTGELFF. CDR3 bases: TGTGCCAGCAGTTACTCGATACGGTTGAACACCGGGGAGCTGTTTTTT.

This chain uses TRBV11-3 with TRBJ2-2; possible D gene TRBD2, 5 bases. Germline-derived CDR1 and CDR2 are SGHNT and YENEEA. Trimming shortened V by 4 bases and J by 3 bases, and 9 bases separated the two germline ends. CDR3 length equals 14 residues. Here the CDR3 reads CASSSPGYTGELFF. In nucleotides, the CDR3 is TGTGCCAGCAGCTCCCCGGGATACACCGGGGAGCTGTTTTTT.

The chain couples TRBV4-1 to TRBJ1-4; D may be TRBD1 (5 bases). The CDR3 is 16 residues long. The V end was cut by 2 bases, the J end by 8 bases, with 18 bases between. The germline V gene encodes CDR1 MGHRA and CDR2 YSYEKL. CDR3 loop: CASSQIARRDHEKLFF. The DNA of the CDR3 is TGCGCCAGCAGCCAAATTGCTCGGAGGGACCACGAAAAACTGTTTTTT.

V and J are TRBV7-2 and TRBJ2-7; the match to TRBD2 covers 15 bases. The CDR3 has 15 amino acids. V trimming: 4 bases; J trimming: 7 bases; junction bases outside the gene matches: 5. Looked up from germline, CDR1 is SGHTA and CDR2 is FQGNSA. The CDR3 reads CASSYRTSGGVEQYF. CDR3 coding DNA: TGTGCCAGCAGCTACCGGACTAGCGGGGGGGTTGAGCAGTACTTC.